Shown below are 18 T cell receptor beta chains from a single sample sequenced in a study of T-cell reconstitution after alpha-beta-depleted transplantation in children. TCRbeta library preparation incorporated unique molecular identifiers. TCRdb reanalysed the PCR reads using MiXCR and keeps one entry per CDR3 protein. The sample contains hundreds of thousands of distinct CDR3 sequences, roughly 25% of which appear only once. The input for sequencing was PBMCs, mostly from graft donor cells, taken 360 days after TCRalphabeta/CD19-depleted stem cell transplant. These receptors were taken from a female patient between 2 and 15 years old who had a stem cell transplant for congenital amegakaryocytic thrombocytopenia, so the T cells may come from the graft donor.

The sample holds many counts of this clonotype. CDR3 sequence reads: CSARELAGSTDTQYF. The CDR3 DNA reads as TGCAGTGCTAGAGAACTAGCGGGGAGCACAGATACGCAGTATTTT. The chain links TRBV20-1 to TRBJ2-3; 10 bases are a match to TRBD2. Losses at the gene ends were 0 bases for V and 0 bases for J; bases not matched to a gene: 0. Germline assignment: CDR1 DFQATT and CDR2 SNEGSKA (reference sequence). This CDR3 region has 15 residues.

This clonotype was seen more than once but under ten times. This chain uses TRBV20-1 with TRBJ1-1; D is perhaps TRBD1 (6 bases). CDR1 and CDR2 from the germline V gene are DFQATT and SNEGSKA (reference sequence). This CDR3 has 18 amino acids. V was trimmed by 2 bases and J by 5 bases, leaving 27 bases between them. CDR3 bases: TGCAGTGCTAGAAAAGGTTGGCGTGGGGGCACCCAAAGGACTGAAGCTTTCTTT. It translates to CSARKGWRGGTQRTEAFF.

Written as DNA, the CDR3 is TGTGCCAGCAGTCAACAGGGGTTGGGGCGATCCTACAATGAGCAGTTCTTC. Translated: CASSQQGLGRSYNEQFF. This chain uses TRBV6-1 with TRBJ2-1; TRBD1 matches at 7 bases. Germline CDR1 and CDR2: MNHNS and SASEGT. This CDR3 is 17 amino acids long. V trimming: 5 bases; J trimming: 1 base; junction bases outside the gene matches: 11.

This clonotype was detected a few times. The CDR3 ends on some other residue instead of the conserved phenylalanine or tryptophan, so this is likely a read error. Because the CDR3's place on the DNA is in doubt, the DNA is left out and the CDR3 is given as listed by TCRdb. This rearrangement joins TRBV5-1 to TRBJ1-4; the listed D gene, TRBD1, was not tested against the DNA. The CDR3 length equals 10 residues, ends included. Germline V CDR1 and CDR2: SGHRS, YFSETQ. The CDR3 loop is CASSTSLVPG.

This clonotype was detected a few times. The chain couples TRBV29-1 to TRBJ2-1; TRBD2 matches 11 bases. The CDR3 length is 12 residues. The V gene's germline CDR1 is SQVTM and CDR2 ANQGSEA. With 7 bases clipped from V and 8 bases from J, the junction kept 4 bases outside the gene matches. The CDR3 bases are TGCAGCGCCGGGACTAGCGGTTATGAGCAGTTCTTC. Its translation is CSAGTSGYEQFF.

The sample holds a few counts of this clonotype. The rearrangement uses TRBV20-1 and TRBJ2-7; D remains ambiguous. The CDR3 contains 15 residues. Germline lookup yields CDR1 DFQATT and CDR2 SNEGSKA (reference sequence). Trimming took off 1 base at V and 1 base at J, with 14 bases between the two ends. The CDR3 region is CSARGAASPSYEQYF. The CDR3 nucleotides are TGCAGTGCTAGAGGCGCAGCCTCACCTTCCTACGAGCAGTACTTC.

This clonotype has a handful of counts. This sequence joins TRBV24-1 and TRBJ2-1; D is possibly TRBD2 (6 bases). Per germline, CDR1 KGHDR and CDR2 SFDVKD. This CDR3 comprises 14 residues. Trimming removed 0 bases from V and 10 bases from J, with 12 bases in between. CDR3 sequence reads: CATSDLHGAGEQFF. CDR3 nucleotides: TGTGCCACCAGTGATTTGCATGGGGCGGGAGAGCAGTTCTTC.

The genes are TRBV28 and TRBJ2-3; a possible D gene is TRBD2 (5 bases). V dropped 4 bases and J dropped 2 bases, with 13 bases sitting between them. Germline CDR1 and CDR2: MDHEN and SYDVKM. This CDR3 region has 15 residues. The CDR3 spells CASSSRRANTDTQYF. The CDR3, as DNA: TGTGCCAGCAGTTCAAGGCGGGCAAACACAGATACGCAGTATTTT.

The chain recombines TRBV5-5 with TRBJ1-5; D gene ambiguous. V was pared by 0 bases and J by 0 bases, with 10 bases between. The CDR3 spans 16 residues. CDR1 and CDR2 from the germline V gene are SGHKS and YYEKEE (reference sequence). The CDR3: CASSLGAWSSNQPQHF. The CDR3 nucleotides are TGTGCCAGCAGCTTGGGGGCTTGGAGTAGCAATCAGCCCCAGCATTTT.

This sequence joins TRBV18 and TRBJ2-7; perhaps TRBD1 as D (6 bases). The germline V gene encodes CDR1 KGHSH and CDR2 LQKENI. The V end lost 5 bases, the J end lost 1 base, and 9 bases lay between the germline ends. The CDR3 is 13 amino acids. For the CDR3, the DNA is TGTGCCAGCTCATGGGGGCCGTCCTACGAGCAGTACTTC. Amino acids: CASSWGPSYEQYF.

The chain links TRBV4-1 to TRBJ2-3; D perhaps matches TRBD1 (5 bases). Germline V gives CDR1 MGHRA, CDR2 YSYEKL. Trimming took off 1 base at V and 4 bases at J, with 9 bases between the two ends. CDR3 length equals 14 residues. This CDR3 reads CASSQARTPDTQYF. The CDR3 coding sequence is TGCGCCAGCAGCCAAGCCCGGACACCAGATACGCAGTATTTT.

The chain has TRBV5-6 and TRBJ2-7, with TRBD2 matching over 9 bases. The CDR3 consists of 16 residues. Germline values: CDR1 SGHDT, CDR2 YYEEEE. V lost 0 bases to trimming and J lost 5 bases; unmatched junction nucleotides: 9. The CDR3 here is CASSLVGASGIHEQYF. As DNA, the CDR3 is TGTGCCAGCAGCTTGGTAGGGGCTAGCGGGATCCACGAGCAGTACTTC. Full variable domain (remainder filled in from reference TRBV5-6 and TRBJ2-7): DAGVTQSPTHLIKTRGQQVTLRCSPKSGHDTVSWYQQALGQGPQFIFQYYEEEERQRGNFPDRFSGHQFPNYSSELNVNALLLGDSALYLCASSLVGASGIHEQYFGPGTRLTVT.

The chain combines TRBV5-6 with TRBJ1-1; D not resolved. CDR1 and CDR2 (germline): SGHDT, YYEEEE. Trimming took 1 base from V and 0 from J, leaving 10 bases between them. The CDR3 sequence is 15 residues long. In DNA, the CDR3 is TGTGCCAGCAGCTTGAATGGGGATATGAACACTGAAGCTTTCTTT. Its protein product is CASSLNGDMNTEAFF.

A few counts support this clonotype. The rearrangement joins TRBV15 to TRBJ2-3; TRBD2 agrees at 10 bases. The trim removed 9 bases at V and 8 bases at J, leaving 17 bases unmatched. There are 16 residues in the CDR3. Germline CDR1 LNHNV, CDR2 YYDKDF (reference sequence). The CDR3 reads CATGTASGGLMGTQYF. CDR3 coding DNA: TGTGCCACTGGCACGGCTAGCGGGGGATTAATGGGTACGCAGTATTTT.

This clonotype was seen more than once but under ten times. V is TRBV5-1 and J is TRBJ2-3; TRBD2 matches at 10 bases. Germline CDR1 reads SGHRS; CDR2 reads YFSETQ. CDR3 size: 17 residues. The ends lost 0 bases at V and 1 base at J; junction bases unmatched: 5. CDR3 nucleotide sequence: TGCGCCAGCAGCTTGGCCGCTAGCGGGAGAGGCACAGATACGCAGTATTTT. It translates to CASSLAASGRGTDTQYF.

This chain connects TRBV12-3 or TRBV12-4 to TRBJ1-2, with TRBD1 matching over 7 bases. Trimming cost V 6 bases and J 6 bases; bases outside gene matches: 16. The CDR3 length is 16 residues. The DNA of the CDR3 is TGTGCCAGCAGCCCTGGCCCATCGGACAGGTGGAATGGCTACACCTTC. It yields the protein CASSPGPSDRWNGYTF.

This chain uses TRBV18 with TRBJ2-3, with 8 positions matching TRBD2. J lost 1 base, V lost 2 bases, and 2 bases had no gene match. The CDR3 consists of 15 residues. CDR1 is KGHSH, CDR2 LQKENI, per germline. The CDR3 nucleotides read TGTGCCAGCTCACCAACTAGCGGCGGCACAGATACGCAGTATTTT. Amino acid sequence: CASSPTSGGTDTQYF. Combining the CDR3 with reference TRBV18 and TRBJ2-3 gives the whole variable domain NAGVMQNPRHLVRRRGQEARLRCSPMKGHSHVYWYRQLPEEGLKFMVYLQKENIIDESGMPKERFSAEFPKEGPSILRIQQVVRGDSAAYFCASSPTSGGTDTQYFGPGTRLTVL.

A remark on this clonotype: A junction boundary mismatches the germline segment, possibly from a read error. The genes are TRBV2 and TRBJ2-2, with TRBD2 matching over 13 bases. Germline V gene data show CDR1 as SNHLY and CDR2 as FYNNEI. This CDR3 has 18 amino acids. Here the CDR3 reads CAISLALRTSGRIGELFF. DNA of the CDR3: TGTGCCATCAGTTTAGCGCTTAGGACTAGCGGGAGAATCGGGGAGCTGTTTTTT.